These T cell receptor beta chains were read from a single sample in a study of blood T cell repertoires in COVID-19. TCRdb keeps only in-frame clones here, not all; method: immunoSEQ multiplex PCR. The sample records about 280,000 clones, about four fifths being singletons. The sequenced material came from PBMCs or T cells enriched from blood (not recorded which). The receptors originated from a man aged 35-49 years who had been exposed to COVID-19. Both conserved end residues are part of each CDR3. A D gene is named only where the DNA matches it firmly. Expanded clones are given a class, and other clones once, few, many or no size at all.

v_gene: TRBV29-1; j_gene: TRBJ2-7; d_gene: TRBD1; abundance: .; CDR3nt: TGCAGCGCCCGGACGGGGGGACAGGGCCAGGGCGAGCAGTACTTC; CDR3aa: CSARTGGQGQGEQYF
v_gene: TRBV30; j_gene: TRBJ1-5; d_gene: .; abundance: .; CDR3nt: TGTGCCTGGAGCGGGGGGTCTTCGGGATTCGAGAATAGCAATCAGCCCCAGCATTTT; CDR3aa: CAWSGGSSGFENSNQPQHF
v_gene: TRBV7-9; j_gene: TRBJ1-5; d_gene: TRBD1; abundance: few; CDR3nt: TGTGCCAGCAGCGACAGGGGGAGCAATCAGCCCCAGCATTTT; CDR3aa: CASSDRGSNQPQHF
v_gene: TRBV2; j_gene: TRBJ2-7; d_gene: TRBD2; abundance: .; CDR3nt: TGTGCCAGCGCTCCGGGACTAGTCGGCGAGCAGTACTTC; CDR3aa: CASAPGLVGEQYF
v_gene: TRBV5-1; j_gene: TRBJ2-5; d_gene: .; abundance: few; CDR3nt: TGCGCCAGCAGCTTGTCAAAGACCCAGTACTTC; CDR3aa: CASSLSKTQYF
v_gene: TRBV7-9; j_gene: TRBJ2-6; d_gene: TRBD1; abundance: .; CDR3nt: TGTGCCAGCAGCATCCGGGACAGTGGATTCCCTGGGGCCAACGTCCTGACTTTC; CDR3aa: CASSIRDSGFPGANVLTF
v_gene: TRBV7-9; j_gene: TRBJ1-2; d_gene: TRBD1; abundance: .; CDR3nt: TGTGCCGGCAGCCCACAGGGGGGGACCTATGGCTACACCTTC; CDR3aa: CAGSPQGGTYGYTF
v_gene: TRBV6-1; j_gene: TRBJ2-5; d_gene: .; abundance: .; CDR3nt: TGTGCCAGCAGTGAAGCATTAGGGGAACAAGAGACCCAGTACTTC; CDR3aa: CASSEALGEQETQYF
v_gene: TRBV6-5; j_gene: TRBJ1-5; d_gene: .; abundance: .; CDR3nt: TGTGCCACCCTTCAGGGCAGCAATCAGCCCCAGCATTTT; CDR3aa: CATLQGSNQPQHF
v_gene: TRBV19; j_gene: TRBJ1-5; d_gene: .; abundance: .; CDR3nt: TGTGCCAGTAGGTCAGATAGGAGCGATAGCAATCAGCCCCAGCATTTT; CDR3aa: CASRSDRSDSNQPQHF
v_gene: TRBV24-1; j_gene: TRBJ1-1; d_gene: .; abundance: .; CDR3nt: TGTGCCACCAGTGGCTCAGGGAACACTGAAGCTTTCTTT; CDR3aa: CATSGSGNTEAFF
v_gene: TRBV3-1/TRBV3-2; j_gene: TRBJ2-3; d_gene: TRBD2; abundance: once; CDR3nt: TGTGCCAGCAGCCCGGGACTAGCGGGAGGACCCACAGATACGCAGTATTTT; CDR3aa: CASSPGLAGGPTDTQYF
v_gene: TRBV5-1; j_gene: TRBJ2-7; d_gene: TRBD2; abundance: .; CDR3nt: TGCGCCAGCAGAAGGGATGGCGGGAGTAGCAACGAGCAGTACTTC; CDR3aa: CASRRDGGSSNEQYF
v_gene: TRBV6-1; j_gene: TRBJ2-4; d_gene: TRBD2; abundance: .; CDR3nt: TGTGCCAGCAGTGAAGTTAGCGGGATAACCAAAAACATTCAGTACTTC; CDR3aa: CASSEVSGITKNIQYF
v_gene: TRBV18; j_gene: TRBJ2-3; d_gene: .; abundance: .; CDR3nt: TGTGCCAGCTCATTCGGGTTCAGTAGCGGAGAAACAGATACGCAGTATTTT; CDR3aa: CASSFGFSSGETDTQYF
v_gene: TRBV19; j_gene: TRBJ2-1; d_gene: TRBD2; abundance: .; CDR3nt: TGTGCCAGTACAGATCCGGGACTACTATACAATGAGCAGTTCTTC; CDR3aa: CASTDPGLLYNEQFF
v_gene: TRBV10-3; j_gene: TRBJ1-5; d_gene: TRBD1; abundance: .; CDR3nt: TGTGCCATCAGTCAGGGGGTCGGCAATCAGCCCCAGCATTTT; CDR3aa: CAISQGVGNQPQHF
v_gene: TRBV2; j_gene: TRBJ2-5; d_gene: .; abundance: .; CDR3nt: TGTGCCAGCCAGGGCAGGGGAGAGACCCAGTACTTC; CDR3aa: CASQGRGETQYF
v_gene: TRBV7-2; j_gene: TRBJ2-7; d_gene: .; abundance: .; CDR3nt: TGTGCCAGCAGCACGGACTCACCCTCCGAGCAGTACTTC; CDR3aa: CASSTDSPSEQYF
v_gene: TRBV3-1/TRBV3-2; j_gene: TRBJ1-1; d_gene: TRBD1; abundance: once; CDR3nt: TGTGCCAGCAGCCGTGTCGGGGGACAGGGGCTGAACACTGAAGCTTTCTTT; CDR3aa: CASSRVGGQGLNTEAFF
v_gene: TRBV28; j_gene: TRBJ1-5; d_gene: .; abundance: .; CDR3nt: TGTGCCAGCAGTTTAGGGGCAGGGTCGGAGATATATAGCAATCAGCCCCAGCATTTT; CDR3aa: CASSLGAGSEIYSNQPQHF
v_gene: TRBV3-1/TRBV3-2; j_gene: TRBJ1-1; d_gene: .; abundance: .; CDR3nt: TGTGCCAGCAGCCAAGGGGGGGAGACAGTCCTTGGGGCTTTCTTT; CDR3aa: CASSQGGETVLGAFF
v_gene: TRBV30; j_gene: TRBJ2-3; d_gene: .; abundance: .; CDR3nt: TGTGCCTGGAGTTTACTTGCTCCTACGCAGTATTTT; CDR3aa: CAWSLLAPTQYF
v_gene: TRBV19; j_gene: TRBJ2-5; d_gene: TRBD1; abundance: few; CDR3nt: TGTGCCACTAAGGGACAGGGAGGAGAGACCCAGTACTTC; CDR3aa: CATKGQGGETQYF
v_gene: TRBV24-1; j_gene: TRBJ2-6; d_gene: .; abundance: .; CDR3nt: TGTGCCACCAGTGAAAGGGCGGGTGGGGCCAACGTCCTGACTTTC; CDR3aa: CATSERAGGANVLTF
v_gene: TRBV10-2; j_gene: TRBJ2-3; d_gene: .; abundance: .; CDR3nt: TGCGCCAGCAGTGAAACTACTAGCAACACAGATACGCAGTATTTT; CDR3aa: CASSETTSNTDTQYF
v_gene: TRBV5-6; j_gene: TRBJ2-5; d_gene: .; abundance: .; CDR3nt: TGTGCCAGCAGCTTGGTGAGTGGTCAAGAGACCCAGTACTTC; CDR3aa: CASSLVSGQETQYF
v_gene: TRBV7-2; j_gene: TRBJ2-7; d_gene: TRBD1; abundance: .; CDR3nt: TGTGCCAGCAGCTTAGGACAGGGGCTCGAGCAGTACTTC; CDR3aa: CASSLGQGLEQYF
v_gene: TRBV30; j_gene: TRBJ1-4; d_gene: .; abundance: .; CDR3nt: TGTGCCTGGACCCGCAGGGGCTCTAATGAAAAACTGTTTTTT; CDR3aa: CAWTRRGSNEKLFF
v_gene: TRBV3-1/TRBV3-2; j_gene: TRBJ2-5; d_gene: .; abundance: .; CDR3nt: TGTGCCAGCAGCCAAGCACGCCTCGGAGAGACCCAGTACTTC; CDR3aa: CASSQARLGETQYF
v_gene: TRBV11-3; j_gene: TRBJ1-1; d_gene: .; abundance: .; CDR3nt: TGTGCCAGCAGCTTTTCCCGGGCTGAAGCTTTCTTT; CDR3aa: CASSFSRAEAFF
v_gene: TRBV4-1; j_gene: TRBJ2-1; d_gene: TRBD2; abundance: few; CDR3nt: TGCGCCAGCAGCCACCTGATAGCGGGAGATGGTCATGAGCAGTTCTTC; CDR3aa: CASSHLIAGDGHEQFF
v_gene: TRBV20-1; j_gene: TRBJ1-4; d_gene: TRBD1; abundance: .; CDR3nt: TGCAGTGCTAGTGACAGGGTGGGCGAAAAACTGTTTTTT; CDR3aa: CSASDRVGEKLFF
v_gene: TRBV6-5; j_gene: TRBJ2-7; d_gene: .; abundance: few; CDR3nt: TGTGCCAGCAGTTCTGGACTACAGTACTTC; CDR3aa: CASSSGLQYF
v_gene: TRBV11-2; j_gene: TRBJ2-5; d_gene: .; abundance: .; CDR3nt: TGTGCCAGCAGCTTTTCGCGCTCCCGGGAGACCCAGTACTTC; CDR3aa: CASSFSRSRETQYF
v_gene: TRBV2; j_gene: TRBJ1-2; d_gene: .; abundance: .; CDR3nt: TGTGCCAGCAGTGAGTACGAGCGCCCGAGGAGCGGCTACACCTTC; CDR3aa: CASSEYERPRSGYTF
v_gene: TRBV20-1; j_gene: TRBJ2-5; d_gene: .; abundance: .; CDR3nt: TGCAGTGCTGTAAGGGGGGAGACCCAGTACTTC; CDR3aa: CSAVRGETQYF
v_gene: TRBV5-1; j_gene: TRBJ2-2; d_gene: TRBD2; abundance: .; CDR3nt: TGCGCCAGCAGATACAGGACTAGCGGCACCGGGGAGCTGTTTTTT; CDR3aa: CASRYRTSGTGELFF
v_gene: TRBV6-4; j_gene: TRBJ2-7; d_gene: .; abundance: .; CDR3nt: TGTGCCAGCAGTGAGCAGGGGGGCTACGAGCAGTACTTC; CDR3aa: CASSEQGGYEQYF
v_gene: TRBV10-1; j_gene: TRBJ2-7; d_gene: TRBD1; abundance: .; CDR3nt: TGCGCCAGCAGGAACGGGACAGGGTGCCCGGAGCAGTACTTC; CDR3aa: CASRNGTGCPEQYF
v_gene: TRBV13; j_gene: TRBJ2-7; d_gene: .; abundance: .; CDR3nt: TGTGCCAGCAGCTTGCTAGGATTCGAGGAGCAGTACTTC; CDR3aa: CASSLLGFEEQYF
v_gene: TRBV3-1/TRBV3-2; j_gene: TRBJ1-1; d_gene: .; abundance: .; CDR3nt: TGTGCCAGCAGCCAGACCGGACAAAACACTGAAGCTTTCTTT; CDR3aa: CASSQTGQNTEAFF
v_gene: TRBV16; j_gene: TRBJ2-2; d_gene: TRBD2; abundance: few; CDR3nt: TGTGCCAGCAGCCAACCACTAGCGGGAGGCCGGGAGCTGTTTTTT; CDR3aa: CASSQPLAGGRELFF
v_gene: TRBV27; j_gene: TRBJ1-1; d_gene: .; abundance: .; CDR3nt: TGTGCCAGCAGTTGGGATGGGGGCCATCCTGAAGCTTTCTTT; CDR3aa: CASSWDGGHPEAFF